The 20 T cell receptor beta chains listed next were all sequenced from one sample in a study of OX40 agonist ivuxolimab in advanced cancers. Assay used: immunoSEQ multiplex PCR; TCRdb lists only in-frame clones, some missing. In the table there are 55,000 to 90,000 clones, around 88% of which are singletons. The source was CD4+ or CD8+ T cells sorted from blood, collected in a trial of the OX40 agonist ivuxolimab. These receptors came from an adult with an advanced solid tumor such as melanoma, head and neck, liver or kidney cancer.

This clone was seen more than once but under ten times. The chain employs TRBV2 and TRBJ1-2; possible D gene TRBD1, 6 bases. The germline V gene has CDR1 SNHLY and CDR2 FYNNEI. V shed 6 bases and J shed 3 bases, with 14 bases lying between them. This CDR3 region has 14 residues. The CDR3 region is CASRENRADYGYTF. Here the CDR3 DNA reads TGTGCCAGCAGGGAAAACAGGGCGGACTATGGCTACACCTTC.

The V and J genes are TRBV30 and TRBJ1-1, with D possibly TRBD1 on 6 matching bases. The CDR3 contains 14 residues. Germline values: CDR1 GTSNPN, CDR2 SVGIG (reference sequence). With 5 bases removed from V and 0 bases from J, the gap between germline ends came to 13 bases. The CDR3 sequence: CAWGEGGMNTEAFF. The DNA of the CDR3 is TGTGCCTGGGGGGAAGGGGGTATGAACACTGAAGCTTTCTTT.

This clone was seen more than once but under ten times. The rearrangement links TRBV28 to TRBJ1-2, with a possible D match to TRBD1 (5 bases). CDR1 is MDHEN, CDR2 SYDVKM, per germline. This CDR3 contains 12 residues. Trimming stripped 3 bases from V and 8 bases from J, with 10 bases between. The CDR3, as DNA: TGTGCCAGCAGTTTTGCCGGGGCGGGCTACACCTTC. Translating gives CASSFAGAGYTF.

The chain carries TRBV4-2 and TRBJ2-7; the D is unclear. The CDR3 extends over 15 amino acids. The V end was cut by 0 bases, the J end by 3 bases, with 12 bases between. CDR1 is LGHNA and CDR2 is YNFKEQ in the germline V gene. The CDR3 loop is CASSQEGYGNYEQYF. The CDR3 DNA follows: TGTGCCAGCAGCCAAGAGGGGTATGGGAACTACGAGCAGTACTTC.

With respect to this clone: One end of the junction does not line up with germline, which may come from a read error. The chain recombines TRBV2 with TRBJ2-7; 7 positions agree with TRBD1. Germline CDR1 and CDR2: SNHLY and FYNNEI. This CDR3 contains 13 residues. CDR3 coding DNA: TGTGCTAGCAGACCCTCAGGGGGCTACGAGCAGTACTTC. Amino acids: CASRPSGGYEQYF. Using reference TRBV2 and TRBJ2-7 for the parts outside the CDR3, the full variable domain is EPEVTQTPSHQVTQMGQEVILRCVPISNHLYFYWYRQILGQKVEFLVSFYNNEISEKSEIFDDQFSVERPDGSNFTLKIRSTKLEDSAMYFCASRPSGGYEQYFGPGTRLTVT.

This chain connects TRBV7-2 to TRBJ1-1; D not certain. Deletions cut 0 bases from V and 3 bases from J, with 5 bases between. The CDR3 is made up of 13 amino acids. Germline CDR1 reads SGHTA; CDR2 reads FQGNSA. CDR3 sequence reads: CASSLAGDTEAFF. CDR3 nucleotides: TGTGCCAGCAGCTTAGCTGGGGACACTGAAGCTTTCTTT. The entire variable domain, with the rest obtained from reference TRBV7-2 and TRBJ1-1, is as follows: GAGVSQSPSNKVTEKGKDVELRCDPISGHTALYWYRQSLGQGLEFLIYFQGNSAPDKSGLPSDRFSAERTGGSVSTLTIQRTQQEDSAVYLCASSLAGDTEAFFGQGTRLTVV.

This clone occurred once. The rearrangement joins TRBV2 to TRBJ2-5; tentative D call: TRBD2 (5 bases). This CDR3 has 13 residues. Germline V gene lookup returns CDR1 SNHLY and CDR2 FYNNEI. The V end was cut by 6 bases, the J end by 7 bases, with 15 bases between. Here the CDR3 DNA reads TGTGCCAGCAGGCCAAGGGCGGCGGGGACCCAGTACTTC. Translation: CASRPRAAGTQYF.

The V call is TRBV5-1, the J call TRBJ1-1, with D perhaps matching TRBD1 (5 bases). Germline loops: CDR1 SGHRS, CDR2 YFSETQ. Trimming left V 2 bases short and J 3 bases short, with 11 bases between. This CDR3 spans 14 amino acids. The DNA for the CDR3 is TGCGCCAGCAGCTTCAAAGACAGTTACACTGAAGCTTTCTTT. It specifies CASSFKDSYTEAFF.

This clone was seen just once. Here the CDR3 reads CASSVLLAGDNEQFF. The CDR3 DNA reads as TGTGCCAGCAGCGTCCTACTAGCGGGTGACAATGAGCAGTTCTTC. This chain connects TRBV9 to TRBJ2-1; 9 nucleotides match TRBD2. Germline V gene data show CDR1 as SGDLS and CDR2 as YYNGEE. This CDR3 comprises 15 residues. The junction had 5 bases not matched to a gene; V was cut back by 2 bases and J by 5 bases.

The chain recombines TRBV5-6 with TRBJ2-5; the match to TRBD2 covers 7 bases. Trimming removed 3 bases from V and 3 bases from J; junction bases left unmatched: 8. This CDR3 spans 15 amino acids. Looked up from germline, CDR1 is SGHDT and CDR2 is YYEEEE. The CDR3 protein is CASSSSREGKETQYF. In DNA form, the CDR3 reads TGTGCCAGCAGCTCGAGCAGGGAGGGGAAAGAGACCCAGTACTTC.

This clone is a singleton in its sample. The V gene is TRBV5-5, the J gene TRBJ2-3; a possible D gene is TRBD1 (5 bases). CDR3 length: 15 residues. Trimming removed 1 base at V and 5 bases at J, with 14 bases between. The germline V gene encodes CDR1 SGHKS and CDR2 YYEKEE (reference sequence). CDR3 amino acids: CASSLSAGLGDTQYF. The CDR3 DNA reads TGTGCCAGCAGCTTGTCGGCAGGGCTGGGAGATACGCAGTATTTT.

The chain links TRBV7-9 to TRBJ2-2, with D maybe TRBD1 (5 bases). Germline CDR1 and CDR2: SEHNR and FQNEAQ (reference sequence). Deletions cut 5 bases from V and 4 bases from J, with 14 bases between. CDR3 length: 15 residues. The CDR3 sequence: CASSPQGGSTGELFF. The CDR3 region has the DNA TGTGCCAGCAGCCCGCAGGGCGGATCCACCGGGGAGCTGTTTTTT.

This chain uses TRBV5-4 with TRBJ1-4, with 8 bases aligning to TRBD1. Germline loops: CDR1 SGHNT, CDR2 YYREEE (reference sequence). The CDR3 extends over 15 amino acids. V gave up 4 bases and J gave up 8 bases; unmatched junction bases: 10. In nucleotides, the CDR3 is TGTGCCAGCAGCAAGGGACAGGTGAAACGAGAAAAACTGTTTTTT. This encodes CASSKGQVKREKLFF.

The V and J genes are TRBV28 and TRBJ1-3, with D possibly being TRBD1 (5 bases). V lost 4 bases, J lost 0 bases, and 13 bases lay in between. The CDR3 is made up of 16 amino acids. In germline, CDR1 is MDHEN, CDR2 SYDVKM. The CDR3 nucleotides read TGTGCCAGCAGTTCCATGACAGCGAGCTCTGGAAACACCATATATTTT. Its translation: CASSSMTASSGNTIYF.

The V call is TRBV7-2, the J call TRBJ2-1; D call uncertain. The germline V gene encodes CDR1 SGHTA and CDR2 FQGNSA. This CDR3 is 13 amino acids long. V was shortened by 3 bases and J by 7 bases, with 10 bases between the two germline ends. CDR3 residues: CASSFTLFNEQFF. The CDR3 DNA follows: TGTGCCAGCAGCTTTACCTTATTTAATGAGCAGTTCTTC.

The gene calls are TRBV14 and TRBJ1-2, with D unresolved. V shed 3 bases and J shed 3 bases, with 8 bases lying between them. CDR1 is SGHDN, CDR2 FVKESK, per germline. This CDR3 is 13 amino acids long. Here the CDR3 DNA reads TGTGCCAGCAGCCACGGGAGTTACTATGGCTACACCTTC. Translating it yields CASSHGSYYGYTF.

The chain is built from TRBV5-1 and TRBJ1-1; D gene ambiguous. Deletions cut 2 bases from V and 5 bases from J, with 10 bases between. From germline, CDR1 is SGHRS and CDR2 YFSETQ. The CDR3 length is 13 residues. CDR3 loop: CASSLGSQTEAFF. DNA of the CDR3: TGCGCCAGCAGCTTAGGCTCCCAAACTGAAGCTTTCTTT.

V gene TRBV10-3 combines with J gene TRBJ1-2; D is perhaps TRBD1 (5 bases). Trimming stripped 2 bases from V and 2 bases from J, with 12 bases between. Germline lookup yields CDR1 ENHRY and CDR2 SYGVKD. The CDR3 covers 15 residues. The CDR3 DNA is TGTGCCATCAGTGAGAAGGAAGGGGAAAACTATGGCTACACCTTC. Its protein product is CAISEKEGENYGYTF.

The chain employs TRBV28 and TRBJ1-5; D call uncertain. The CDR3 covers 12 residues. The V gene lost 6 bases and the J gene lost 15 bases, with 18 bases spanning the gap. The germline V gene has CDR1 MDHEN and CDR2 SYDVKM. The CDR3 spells CASSPMDGMAHF. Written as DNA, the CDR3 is TGTGCCAGCAGCCCTATGGACGGGATGGCGCATTTT.

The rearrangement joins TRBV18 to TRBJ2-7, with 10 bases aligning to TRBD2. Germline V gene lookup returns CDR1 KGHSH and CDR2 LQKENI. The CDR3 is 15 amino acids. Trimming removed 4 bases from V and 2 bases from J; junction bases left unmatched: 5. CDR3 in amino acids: CASSLSGRPTYEQYF. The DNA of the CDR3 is TGTGCCAGCTCACTTAGCGGGAGGCCTACCTACGAGCAGTACTTC.